A single sample is the source of the 22 T cell receptor beta chains below, sequenced in a study of T cell responses to AZD1222 COVID-19 vaccine. Using immunoSEQ multiplex PCR, the repertoire was profiled, and TCRdb retains in-frame clones only, with some absent. The sample has approximately 99,000 clones, approximately 90% seen once. The sequenced sample was peripheral blood, obtained 28 days after the second AZD1222 dose. The receptors were gathered from an adult who received the AZD1222 COVID-19 vaccine.

The chain has TRBV12-3 or TRBV12-4 and TRBJ1-2; D remains unclear. This CDR3 comprises 11 residues. V was shortened by 3 bases and J by 5 bases, with 4 bases between the two germline ends. The CDR3 DNA is TGTGCCAGCAGTTTCTGGTATGGCTACACCTTC. Amino acid sequence: CASSFWYGYTF.

This clone showed up just once. V usage is TRBV30 and J usage is TRBJ1-5; weak D call: TRBD1 (6 bases). The CDR3 length is 13 residues. Looked up from germline, CDR1 is GTSNPN and CDR2 is SVGIG (reference sequence). V lost 5 bases, J lost 4 bases, and 12 bases lay in between. CDR3 coding DNA: TGTGCCTGGGGAACGGACAGAAATCAGCCCCAGCATTTT. This encodes CAWGTDRNQPQHF.

This chain uses TRBV9 with TRBJ1-2, with 8 bases fitting TRBD1. The J segment lost 8 bases and the V segment lost 3 bases, leaving 9 bases of the junction unmatched. The CDR3 is 14 amino acids. CDR1 and CDR2 (germline): SGDLS, YYNGEE. The CDR3: CASSAPGQAGGYTF. The CDR3 DNA is TGTGCCAGCAGCGCTCCGGGACAGGCCGGGGGCTACACCTTC.

CDR3 DNA: TGTGCCAGCAGCCTTGGACAGGGGGCGTCCACCGGGGAGCTGTTTTTT. Translation gives CASSLGQGASTGELFF. V usage is TRBV7-8 and J usage is TRBJ2-2, with 11 bases fitting TRBD1. The CDR3 length is 16 residues. V was clipped by 5 bases and J by 4 bases; unmatched bases: 6. Germline V gene sequence: CDR1 SGHVS, CDR2 FQNEAQ.

The chain links TRBV19 to TRBJ2-3; weak D call: TRBD2 (6 bases). With 5 bases removed from V and 4 bases from J, the gap between germline ends came to 19 bases. Germline loops: CDR1 LNHDA, CDR2 SQIVND (reference sequence). The CDR3 is made up of 16 amino acids. CDR3 protein: CASSALRDSHPDTQYF. CDR3 nucleotides: TGTGCCAGTAGTGCCCTCCGGGACTCACACCCAGATACGCAGTATTTT.

The chain uses TRBV2 and TRBJ1-5; 9 nucleotides line up with TRBD1. The germline CDR1 and CDR2 sequences are SNHLY and FYNNEI. Germline trimming cut 5 bases from V and 2 bases from J; bases unmatched to any gene: 16. This CDR3 is built from 19 residues. This chain's CDR3 is CASSPLRDRVVGGNQPQHF. The DNA of the CDR3 is TGTGCCAGCAGTCCCCTACGGGACAGGGTTGTTGGAGGCAATCAGCCCCAGCATTTT.

Here the CDR3 DNA reads TGTGCCAGTAGTATATCAAGGACAACTAATGAAAAACTGTTTTTT. Amino acid sequence: CASSISRTTNEKLFF. This chain uses TRBV19 with TRBJ1-4; D is uncertain. CDR1 is LNHDA, CDR2 SQIVND, per germline (reference sequence). The ends were cut back, 2 bases at V and 0 bases at J, with 7 bases in the middle. The CDR3 covers 15 residues.

This chain connects TRBV7-2 to TRBJ2-3, with D perhaps assigned TRBD1 or TRBD2 (5 bases each). CDR3 length: 16 amino acids. V lost 5 bases, J lost 5 bases, and 20 bases lay in between. CDR1 is SGHTA and CDR2 is FQGNSA in the germline V gene. The CDR3 DNA reads as TGTGCCAGCAGCCAAAGAGGGACCACGGGCGGAGATACGCAGTATTTT. Translated: CASSQRGTTGGDTQYF.

V usage is TRBV18 and J usage is TRBJ2-3; 11 bases map to TRBD2. Germline lookup yields CDR1 KGHSH and CDR2 LQKENI. CDR3 length: 15 residues. J lost 8 bases, V lost 6 bases, and 10 bases had no gene match. This chain's CDR3 is CASSPPTTSGSTQYF. The CDR3 DNA follows: TGTGCCAGCTCCCCTCCGACCACTAGCGGGAGTACGCAGTATTTT.

This clone occurred once. V is TRBV6-5 and J is TRBJ2-5; TRBD1 might be the D (6 bases). Per germline, CDR1 MNHEY and CDR2 SVGAGI. Trimming removed 7 bases from V and 2 bases from J, with 17 bases in between. CDR3 size: 15 residues. For the CDR3, the DNA is TGTGCCAGCACTCGAACAGGGTTTGTTCAAGAGACCCAGTACTTC. Protein: CASTRTGFVQETQYF.

This clone was counted a few times. The rearrangement joins TRBV6-4 to TRBJ1-1; a possible D gene is TRBD1 (6 bases). With 4 bases removed from V and 4 bases from J, the gap between germline ends came to 13 bases. This CDR3 has 14 residues. Germline V gives CDR1 MRHNA, CDR2 SNTAGT. CDR3 sequence: CASSVAEGVTEAFF. The CDR3 region has the DNA TGTGCCAGCAGTGTTGCTGAGGGGGTCACTGAAGCTTTCTTT.

This chain joins TRBV29-1 and TRBJ1-2, with D tentatively TRBD1 (5 bases). The ends were cut back, 6 bases at V and 7 bases at J, with 21 bases in the middle. CDR1 is SQVTM, CDR2 ANQGSEA, per germline. The CDR3 loop spans 14 amino acids. CDR3 loop: CSVELRGPLFGYTF. CDR3 in DNA: TGCAGCGTAGAACTAAGGGGACCGCTTTTTGGCTACACCTTC.

The count of this clone is one. In DNA, the CDR3 is TGTGCCAGCAGTAGGCTAGCGGGAACCGGGGAGCTGTTTTTT. The encoded protein is CASSRLAGTGELFF. This chain joins TRBV25-1 and TRBJ2-2, with 9 positions matching TRBD2. V was pared by 5 bases and J by 5 bases, with 3 bases of the junction left unmatched. The CDR3 consists of 14 residues. Germline CDR1 is MGHDK and CDR2 is SYGVNS. Variable domain in full (rest from reference TRBV25-1 and TRBJ2-2): EADIYQTPRYLVIGTGKKITLECSQTMGHDKMYWYQQDPGMELHLIHYSYGVNSTEKGDLSSESTVSRIRTEHFPLTLESARPSHTSQYLCASSRLAGTGELFFGEGSRLTVL.

The gene calls are TRBV7-9 and TRBJ2-3, with TRBD1 matching 7 bases. This CDR3 has 16 residues. Germline-derived CDR1 and CDR2 are SEHNR and FQNEAQ (reference sequence). Trimming removed 5 bases from V and 2 bases from J; junction bases left unmatched: 10. CDR3 in DNA: TGTGCCAGCAGCCCAACGACAGGGCTTCACACAGATACGCAGTATTTT. Protein product: CASSPTTGLHTDTQYF.

The rearrangement joins TRBV27 to TRBJ2-7; 7 nucleotides line up with TRBD2. CDR3 length: 14 amino acids. Germline V gives CDR1 MNHEY, CDR2 SMNVEV (reference sequence). With V trimmed by 4 bases and J by 6 bases, 9 bases remained unmatched. The CDR3 here is CASSSTGGSGEQYF. The CDR3, as DNA: TGTGCCAGCAGTTCCACGGGGGGTTCCGGCGAGCAGTACTTC.

The chain is built from TRBV19 and TRBJ2-1; D remains ambiguous. The V gene's germline CDR1 is LNHDA and CDR2 SQIVND (reference sequence). The CDR3 length is 13 residues. Trimming removed 7 bases at V and 5 bases at J, with 12 bases between. CDR3 protein: CASKIKNNNEQFF. Here the CDR3 DNA reads TGTGCCAGTAAAATTAAGAATAACAATGAGCAGTTCTTC.

This sequence joins TRBV5-4 and TRBJ2-4; D gene ambiguous. CDR1 is SGHNT and CDR2 is YYREEE in the germline V gene (reference sequence). V was pared by 2 bases and J by 3 bases, with 3 bases between. The CDR3 covers 12 residues. The CDR3 nucleotides are TGTGCCAGCAGCTTCGGCAAAAACATTCAGTACTTC. Protein sequence: CASSFGKNIQYF.

The rearrangement joins TRBV5-1 to TRBJ1-4; 11 bases fit TRBD1. This CDR3 spans 15 amino acids. Germline-derived CDR1 and CDR2 are SGHRS and YFSETQ. V gave up 5 bases and J gave up 7 bases; unmatched junction bases: 7. CDR3 region: CASRSSGQGGEKLFF. The CDR3 DNA sequence: TGCGCCAGCAGGTCATCGGGACAGGGGGGTGAAAAACTGTTTTTT.

The chain couples TRBV4-3 to TRBJ2-3; maybe TRBD1 (5 bases). Germline V lookup: CDR1 LGHNA, CDR2 YSLEER. The length of the CDR3 is 16 residues. V dropped 1 base and J dropped 2 bases, with 13 bases sitting between them. The CDR3 sequence is CASSQALDRYTDTQYF. For the CDR3, the DNA is TGCGCCAGCAGCCAAGCCCTCGACAGATACACAGATACGCAGTATTTT.

This chain uses TRBV5-1 with TRBJ2-7; D is possibly TRBD2 (5 bases). Germline V gene sequence: CDR1 SGHRS, CDR2 YFSETQ. The V end was cut by 0 bases, the J end by 5 bases, with 12 bases between. This CDR3 contains 14 residues. CDR3 in DNA: TGCGCCAGCAGCTTGGTACGCCCCGGGGACGAGCAGTACTTC. Protein sequence: CASSLVRPGDEQYF.

The rearrangement joins TRBV19 to TRBJ2-7; no clear D gene. Germline CDR1 LNHDA, CDR2 SQIVND (reference sequence). The V end lost 3 bases, the J end lost 0 bases, and 6 bases lay between the germline ends. The CDR3 totals 13 residues. CDR3 DNA: TGTGCCAGTAGTATGTACCACTCCTACGAGCAGTACTTC. Protein product: CASSMYHSYEQYF.

The chain joins TRBV24-1 to TRBJ2-3; TRBD2 matches at 7 bases. CDR3 length equals 13 residues. Germline V gene data show CDR1 as KGHDR and CDR2 as SFDVKD. Losses at the gene ends were 8 bases for V and 10 bases for J; bases not matched to a gene: 11. The CDR3 reads CATKLSSGNAQYF. The CDR3 bases are TGTGCCACCAAATTATCAAGCGGGAACGCGCAGTATTTT.